What follows are 15 T cell receptor beta chains derived from one specimen sequenced in a study of blood T cell repertoires in COVID-19. Clones were read by immunoSEQ multiplex PCR, and TCRdb kept only the in-frame ones, dropping some. The sample has more than 250,000 clones; 90% are singletons. Input material: PBMCs or T cells enriched from blood (not recorded which). The receptor source for this set is a woman aged 18-30 years with acute COVID-19.

This clone came up once. This chain joins TRBV6-5 and TRBJ1-1; D may be TRBD1 (5 bases). Germline-derived CDR1 and CDR2 are MNHEY and SVGAGI. The CDR3 has 13 residues. The V end was cut by 6 bases, the J end by 7 bases, with 15 bases between. The CDR3 loop is CASRDTDLFEAFF. As DNA, the CDR3 is TGTGCCAGCAGGGACACGGACCTGTTTGAAGCTTTCTTT.

The chain has TRBV7-9 and TRBJ2-7, with D possibly being TRBD1 (5 bases). Looked up from germline, CDR1 is SEHNR and CDR2 is FQNEAQ (reference sequence). The CDR3 is made up of 16 amino acids. V shed 5 bases and J shed 2 bases, with 19 bases lying between them. The DNA for the CDR3 is TGTGCCAGCAGCCCCGACAGAGAACTCACCGCCTACGAGCAGTACTTC. Protein product: CASSPDRELTAYEQYF.

The genes are TRBV18 and TRBJ2-3, with 14 positions matching TRBD2. Germline assignment: CDR1 KGHSH and CDR2 LQKENI. The V segment lost 3 bases and the J segment 6 bases; nucleotides outside the gene matches: 8. The CDR3 sequence is 17 residues long. CDR3 sequence reads: CASSPGTSGSGVDTQYF. The CDR3 region has the DNA TGTGCCAGCTCACCTGGGACTAGCGGGAGCGGCGTGGATACGCAGTATTTT.

This clone came up once. The genes are TRBV10-3 and TRBJ1-3; D is unclear. Trimming removed 7 bases at V and 2 bases at J, with 15 bases between. The CDR3 runs 15 residues. Germline CDR1 is ENHRY and CDR2 is SYGVKD. The CDR3 coding sequence is TGTGCCATCACCGCACGGCGCGGGACTGGAAACACCATATATTTT. Translating it yields CAITARRGTGNTIYF.

This sequence joins TRBV2 and TRBJ2-3, with 11 positions matching TRBD2. The CDR3 has 14 residues. Germline trimming cut 9 bases from V and 4 bases from J; bases unmatched to any gene: 6. CDR1 SNHLY and CDR2 FYNNEI come from the germline V gene. The CDR3 loop is CASRLAGLADTQYF. CDR3 sequence (DNA): TGTGCCAGTAGACTAGCGGGACTGGCAGATACGCAGTATTTT.

The chain is built from TRBV6-5 and TRBJ2-2, with D possibly matching TRBD2 (6 bases). Germline CDR1 and CDR2: MNHEY and SVGAGI. The V end was cut by 7 bases, the J end by 0 bases, with 12 bases between. The CDR3 consists of 15 residues. The CDR3 DNA is TGTGCCAGCACCCTGGGGAGGCCGAACACCGGGGAGCTGTTTTTT. Its protein is CASTLGRPNTGELFF.

The chain employs TRBV7-9 and TRBJ2-3; D is perhaps TRBD2 (6 bases). Germline assignment: CDR1 SEHNR and CDR2 FQNEAQ (reference sequence). The CDR3 is 15 amino acids. The ends were cut back, 6 bases at V and 1 base at J, with 14 bases in the middle. As DNA, the CDR3 is TGTGCCAGCAGGAGGGGACTCCATGGCACAGATACGCAGTATTTT. Translation gives CASRRGLHGTDTQYF.

The gene calls are TRBV7-9 and TRBJ2-7; TRBD2 matches at 15 bases. The ends lost 4 bases at V and 3 bases at J; junction bases unmatched: 7. The CDR3 totals 17 residues. Germline assignment: CDR1 SEHNR and CDR2 FQNEAQ (reference sequence). The CDR3 sequence: CASSSGLAGGRVYEQYF. The DNA for the CDR3 is TGTGCCAGCAGCTCGGGACTAGCGGGAGGACGCGTCTACGAGCAGTACTTC. The whole variable domain, filled in from reference TRBV7-9 and TRBJ2-7, reads DTGVSQNPRHKITKRGQNVTFRCDPISEHNRLYWYRQTLGQGPEFLTYFQNEAQLEKSRLLSDRFSAERPKGSFSTLEIQRTEQGDSAMYLCASSSGLAGGRVYEQYFGPGTRLTVT.

The rearrangement joins TRBV2 to TRBJ1-1; D is undetermined. V was pared by 4 bases and J by 3 bases, with 9 bases between. The CDR3 extends over 13 amino acids. Germline CDR1 is SNHLY and CDR2 is FYNNEI. The CDR3 DNA is TGTGCCAGCAGTGTTGAGGAGTACACTGAAGCTTTCTTT. This encodes CASSVEEYTEAFF.

The chain employs TRBV30 and TRBJ1-3; 10 bases fit TRBD1. CDR3 length: 16 amino acids. Germline assignment: CDR1 GTSNPN and CDR2 SVGIG (reference sequence). J gave up 1 base and V 4 bases, and 7 bases lay outside the gene matches. The DNA of the CDR3 is TGTGCCTGGAACCAAGACAGGGGGCGATCTGGAAACACCATATATTTT. Encoded protein: CAWNQDRGRSGNTIYF.

The chain combines TRBV6-5 with TRBJ2-1; 7 bases are a match to TRBD1. Germline V gene data show CDR1 as MNHEY and CDR2 as SVGAGI. This CDR3 is built from 15 residues. With 8 bases clipped from V and 0 bases from J, the junction kept 7 bases outside the gene matches. CDR3 loop: CASLLQGSSYNEQFF. In DNA form, the CDR3 reads TGTGCCAGCCTCCTACAGGGGAGCTCCTACAATGAGCAGTTCTTC.

This clone was counted only a few times. The CDR3 DNA follows: TGTGCCAGCCTCGGGACTAGCCCATACAATGAGCAGTTCTTC. Protein sequence: CASLGTSPYNEQFF. V is TRBV2 and J is TRBJ2-1; 9 nucleotides match TRBD2. From germline, CDR1 is SNHLY and CDR2 FYNNEI. The V gene end was trimmed by 8 bases and the J gene end by 4 bases; junction bases not matched to a gene: 6. The CDR3 sequence is 14 residues long.

The rearrangement uses TRBV18 and TRBJ1-5; D not certain. Germline V gives CDR1 KGHSH, CDR2 LQKENI. This CDR3 is 14 amino acids long. With 3 bases removed from V and 0 bases from J, the gap between germline ends came to 6 bases. This CDR3 is CASSPQVSNQPQHF. CDR3 in DNA: TGTGCCAGCTCACCCCAGGTTAGCAATCAGCCCCAGCATTTT.

This clone showed up just once. This chain connects TRBV11-2 to TRBJ1-2; D gene ambiguous. Trimming shortened V by 4 bases and J by 4 bases, and 13 bases separated the two germline ends. This CDR3 comprises 14 residues. In germline, CDR1 is SGHAT, CDR2 FQNNGV. In DNA, the CDR3 is TGTGCCAGCAGCTACCTTTTAGGCGGCTATGGCTACACCTTC. Amino acid sequence: CASSYLLGGYGYTF.

The chain joins TRBV7-9 to TRBJ2-3; D perhaps matches TRBD2 (6 bases). V gave up 2 bases and J gave up 4 bases, with 10 bases separating them. This CDR3 contains 14 residues. CDR1 and CDR2 (germline): SEHNR, FQNEAQ (reference sequence). The DNA of the CDR3 is TGTGCCAGCAGCTTAAGCGCGGGATCAGATACGCAGTATTTT. Its translation is CASSLSAGSDTQYF.